This TCR beta chain was retrieved from a study of blood T cells in healthy people across ages. Study summary: There was about one barcoded beta molecule captured by template switching per two T cells.

The authors ran a second PCR of roughly 6 to 12 cycles using a sample-barcoded 5' primer and a J-beta primer mix. The template-switch adaptor was a 5' adaptor with 12 random nucleotides. It tagged each cDNA molecule. CDR3-containing paired-end reads numbered at least 3 million in each sample. One entry per CDR3 protein, called by TCRdb with MiXCR from the 5' RACE reads. The sample contains about 1.1 million distinct CDR3 sequences, approximately 38% of which appear only once. Findings of the study overall: Correlation between TCR beta diversity and naive T cell percentage was strong.

This clonotype was seen more than once but under ten times. Its antigen is still unknown. Trimming cost V 2 bases and J 9 bases, with 23 bases left between them. The CDR3 loop spans 17 amino acids. CDR1 MNHEY and CDR2 SVGEGT come from the germline V gene. The material sequenced was blood. The V call is TRBV6-2 or TRBV6-3, the J call TRBJ1-5; unclear D gene. The source is a man between 18 and 29 years old in good health. The CDR3 DNA follows: TGTGCCAGCAGTTACGGTATAATGATGCCAGTCCGTTCGCCCCAGCATTTT. This sequence encodes CASSYGIMMPVRSPQHF.